The 21 T cell receptor beta chains given below trace back to one sample, sequenced in a study of CD8+CD57+ T cells in acquired aplastic anemia. Genomic DNA constituted the template upon which TCR beta VDJ and CDR3 profiling was performed. TCRdb redid the calling of the reads with MiXCR, one entry per CDR3 protein. Altogether over 150,000 distinct CDR3 sequences are present, roughly half being singletons, with the ten largest covering roughly 15%. The sample taken for sequencing was sorted CD4+, CD8+, or CD8+CD57+ T cells (not recorded which) from PBMCs. Receptors were obtained from a human donor in good health, serving as a control.

This clonotype has just a few counts. The chain carries TRBV2 and TRBJ1-6; TRBD1 agrees at 8 bases. Germline V gene lookup returns CDR1 SNHLY and CDR2 FYNNEI. This CDR3 has 16 amino acids. Trimming took 7 bases from V and 5 from J; bases not matched to a gene: 10. CDR3 residues: CASKAGGQADNSPLHF. CDR3 DNA: TGTGCCAGCAAGGCTGGGGGACAGGCTGATAATTCACCCCTCCACTTT.

This clonotype was counted many times. A junction end diverges from the germline sequence, so it may reflect a read error. The CDR3 spells CASSITPAETQYF. In nucleotides, the CDR3 is TGTGCTAGCAGCATCACCCCGGCCGAGACCCAGTACTTC. This sequence joins TRBV7-7 and TRBJ2-5, with D unresolved. The germline gives CDR1 SSHAT, CDR2 FNYEAQ (reference sequence). The CDR3 runs 13 residues.

The genes are TRBV7-6 and TRBJ2-7; the match to TRBD1 covers 11 bases. The J segment lost 3 bases and the V segment lost 6 bases, leaving 10 bases of the junction unmatched. The germline V gene has CDR1 SGHVS and CDR2 FNYEAQ. There are 16 residues in the CDR3. For the CDR3, the DNA is TGTGCCAGCAGTTCCAGAGGCGGGACAGGGGGCTACGAGCAGTACTTC. Protein sequence: CASSSRGGTGGYEQYF.

The chain links TRBV15 to TRBJ1-4; 7 nucleotides align to TRBD1. The ends lost 0 bases at V and 2 bases at J; junction bases unmatched: 3. This CDR3 spans 16 amino acids. CDR1 and CDR2 (germline): LNHNV, YYDKDF (reference sequence). CDR3 protein: CATSRDKGQTNEKLFF. CDR3 bases: TGTGCCACCAGCAGAGATAAGGGACAGACTAATGAAAAACTGTTTTTT.

The chain uses TRBV7-9 and TRBJ1-6; maybe TRBD1 (5 bases). This CDR3 contains 16 residues. Trimming removed 6 bases at V and 10 bases at J, with 22 bases between. Germline V gene lookup returns CDR1 SEHNR and CDR2 FQNEAQ (reference sequence). The DNA of the CDR3 is TGTGCCAGCAGTCAAGACGGTACAGGCCTAGGGTCACCCCTCCACTTT. It yields the protein CASSQDGTGLGSPLHF.

This clonotype has ten or more counts. The CDR3 DNA reads as TGCGCCAGCAGCCAGGCAGGGTATCCTACAGATACGCAGTATTTT. It codes for CASSQAGYPTDTQYF. The chain recombines TRBV4-3 with TRBJ2-3, with D possibly TRBD1 on 5 matching bases. Trimming removed 3 bases from V and 3 bases from J, with 13 bases in between. The CDR3 consists of 15 residues. Germline CDR1 and CDR2: LGHNA and YSLEER.

This clonotype was found many times. The chain carries TRBV6-2 or TRBV6-3 and TRBJ2-7, with D perhaps given as TRBD1 or TRBD2 (5 bases each). The CDR3 extends over 12 amino acids. The ends were cut back, 6 bases at V and 0 bases at J, with 6 bases in the middle. Germline loops: CDR1 MNHEY, CDR2 SVGEGT. CDR3 amino acids: CASRGDSYEQYF. The CDR3 DNA sequence: TGTGCCAGCAGGGGGGACTCCTACGAGCAGTACTTC.

This clonotype was counted at least ten times. J is TRBJ2-1 and V is TRBV20-1; 7 bases map to TRBD2. Germline CDR1 DFQATT, CDR2 SNEGSKA (reference sequence). Trimming at V came to 6 bases and at J to 2 bases, leaving 7 bases not matched to a gene. The CDR3 consists of 14 residues. CDR3 sequence (DNA): TGCAGTGCCAAATCGGGGGGACCCTACAATGAGCAGTTCTTC. Translated: CSAKSGGPYNEQFF.

Of note for this clonotype: One end of the junction is discordant with germline, which a read error may explain. This sequence joins TRBV7-2 and TRBJ1-4, with no clear D. This CDR3 comprises 13 residues. Germline V lookup: CDR1 SGHTA, CDR2 FQGNSA. CDR3 region: CASSLSGNEKLFF. The CDR3 nucleotides read TGTGCCAGCAGCTTAAGCGGTAATGAAAAACTTTTTTTT.

The chain recombines TRBV20-1 with TRBJ1-4, with D possibly matching TRBD1 (5 bases). Germline V gene lookup returns CDR1 DFQATT and CDR2 SNEGSKA (reference sequence). Deletions cut 3 bases from V and 4 bases from J, with 9 bases between. CDR3 length: 13 residues. The CDR3 DNA reads TGCAGTGCTAGCGGGGGACTTAATGAAAAACTGTTTTTT. This codes for CSASGGLNEKLFF.

V usage is TRBV28 and J usage is TRBJ2-5; 7 nucleotides align to TRBD2. J lost 5 bases, V lost 5 bases, and 8 bases had no gene match. Germline lookup yields CDR1 MDHEN and CDR2 SYDVKM. This CDR3 is 14 amino acids long. This CDR3 is CASSTPNSGETQYF. DNA of the CDR3: TGTGCCAGCAGTACCCCGAATAGCGGGGAGACCCAGTACTTC.

This clonotype was seen at least ten times. The chain combines TRBV7-2 with TRBJ2-4, with D tentatively TRBD1 (6 bases). The germline V and J ends were trimmed by 7 bases and 4 bases, with 14 bases remaining between them. The CDR3 runs 14 residues. Looked up from germline, CDR1 is SGHTA and CDR2 is FQGNSA. The CDR3 coding sequence is TGTGCCAGCAAAGGAACGAGGGGGAAAAACATTCAGTACTTC. Its protein product is CASKGTRGKNIQYF.

This clonotype was counted ten times or more. CDR3 nucleotide sequence: TGTGCCAGTAGTAGCAGGGGTTACACTGAAGCTTTCTTT. Amino acid sequence: CASSSRGYTEAFF. J is TRBJ1-1 and V is TRBV19, with a possible D match to TRBD1 (6 bases). Trimming took off 4 bases at V and 3 bases at J, with 9 bases between the two ends. Per the germline V gene, CDR1 is LNHDA and CDR2 is SQIVND (reference sequence). The CDR3 is 13 residues long.

At least ten counts were recorded for this clonotype. V usage is TRBV6-6 and J usage is TRBJ2-7; 9 bases agree with TRBD1. This CDR3 has 15 amino acids. Germline V gene lookup returns CDR1 MNHNY and CDR2 SVGAGI (reference sequence). J lost 4 bases, V lost 6 bases, and 10 bases had no gene match. The CDR3 DNA is TGTGCCAGCAGCCCAACAGGGGGCAGAGGATACGAGCAGTACTTC. Translation gives CASSPTGGRGYEQYF.

The genes are TRBV7-8 and TRBJ2-2; D is uncertain. The V gene's germline CDR1 is SGHVS and CDR2 FQNEAQ. V lost 2 bases to trimming and J lost 8 bases, with 12 bases between them. This CDR3 comprises 14 residues. CDR3 loop: CASSLIGNAGELFF. The DNA for the CDR3 is TGTGCCAGCAGCTTAATTGGTAATGCAGGGGAGCTGTTTTTT. Full variable domain (rest looked up from reference TRBV7-8 and TRBJ2-2): GAGVSQSPRYKVAKRGQDVALRCDPISGHVSLFWYQQALGQGPEFLTYFQNEAQLDKSGLPSDRFFAERPEGSVSTLKIQRTQQEDSAVYLCASSLIGNAGELFFGEGSRLTVL.

The V call is TRBV6-5, the J call TRBJ2-1; 11 nucleotides agree with TRBD2. This CDR3 is 18 amino acids long. Losses at the gene ends were 7 bases for V and 2 bases for J; bases not matched to a gene: 13. CDR1 MNHEY and CDR2 SVGAGI come from the germline V gene. The CDR3 nucleotides are TGTGCCAGCACGAACTTTCTAGCGGGGGGCATGGCCTACAATGAGCAGTTCTTC. Its protein product is CASTNFLAGGMAYNEQFF.

This clonotype was detected a few times. This chain connects TRBV5-6 to TRBJ1-5, with 9 nucleotides matching TRBD1. Germline CDR1 is SGHDT and CDR2 is YYEEEE. The CDR3 has 14 amino acids. Unmatched junction bases numbered 6, after V lost 4 bases and J lost 7 bases. The CDR3: CASSVGQGGQPQHF. The CDR3 coding sequence is TGTGCCAGCAGCGTGGGACAGGGCGGGCAGCCCCAGCATTTT.

In its sample, this clonotype was seen many times. J is TRBJ2-5 and V is TRBV5-6; 7 positions agree with TRBD2. This CDR3 comprises 15 residues. J was trimmed by 4 bases and V by 3 bases; bases with no gene match: 9. Germline V gives CDR1 SGHDT, CDR2 YYEEEE. The CDR3 is CASSSRGVVVETQYF. The CDR3 DNA is TGTGCCAGCAGCTCCCGGGGGGTTGTGGTAGAGACCCAGTACTTC.

The chain employs TRBV12-3 or TRBV12-4 and TRBJ2-7; D may correspond to TRBD1 or TRBD2 (5 bases each). V shed 7 bases and J shed 0 bases, with 7 bases lying between them. The CDR3 length is 12 residues. In DNA, the CDR3 is TGTGCCAGCACTGGGACCTCCTACGAGCAGTACTTC. This translates into CASTGTSYEQYF.

The chain has TRBV20-1 and TRBJ1-1, with TRBD1 matching over 10 bases. The CDR3 extends over 16 amino acids. Germline CDR1 is DFQATT and CDR2 is SNEGSKA (reference sequence). The V and J ends lost 3 bases and 0 bases, in that order; junction bases with no gene match: 7. For the CDR3, the DNA is TGCAGTGCTAGGGACAGGGGGTTGGCCATGAACACTGAAGCTTTCTTT. Translated, it gives CSARDRGLAMNTEAFF.

Note on this clonotype: A read error may explain this, as a much larger clone is one base away. V usage is TRBV4-3 and J usage is TRBJ1-2; unclear D gene. The germline V and J ends were trimmed by 0 bases and 7 bases, with 18 bases remaining between them. CDR1 is LGHNA, CDR2 YSLEER, per germline. This CDR3 region has 16 residues. The CDR3 region is CASSQDPVWGGAGYTF. DNA of the CDR3: TGCGCCAGCAGCCAAGATCCCGTATGGGGAGGCGCTGGCTACACCTTC.